One and the same sample provided the 15 T cell receptor beta chains below, sequenced in a study of shared clonotypes between healthy human individuals. Sequenced by immunoSEQ multiplex PCR; TCRdb stores in-frame clones only, minus some. Of 2,500,000 or so clones in the sample, around nine tenths were seen once. The sequenced sample consisted of naive CD4+ T cells sorted from blood. Subset indicated: CD45RA+ positively selected. The receptors stem from a young man in good health.

V is TRBV6-5 and J is TRBJ1-5; D is ambiguous. This CDR3 spans 14 amino acids. CDR1 is MNHEY and CDR2 is SVGAGI in the germline V gene. V gave up 7 bases and J gave up 3 bases, with 13 bases separating them. The CDR3 region is CASTPAGSNQPQHF. CDR3 nucleotides: TGTGCCAGCACTCCAGCGGGATCCAATCAGCCCCAGCATTTT.

On this clone: Distinct nucleotide sequences in the sample also encode this CDR3. This chain joins TRBV30 and TRBJ2-2; D is undetermined. Germline values: CDR1 GTSNPN, CDR2 SVGIG (reference sequence). V lost 4 bases to trimming and J lost 2 bases, with 11 bases between them. This CDR3 contains 14 residues. CDR3 bases: TGTGCCTGGAAATTGGCAGGCAACACCGGGGAGCTGTTTTTT. Residues: CAWKLAGNTGELFF.

V and J are TRBV27 and TRBJ2-5, with 8 bases fitting TRBD1. The CDR3 loop spans 16 amino acids. Germline V CDR1 and CDR2: MNHEY, SMNVEV (reference sequence). The trim removed 6 bases at V and 3 bases at J, leaving 12 bases unmatched. Written as DNA, the CDR3 is TGTGCCAGCAGCACACTCAGTTCAGGGGGCGAAGAGACCCAGTACTTC. Translated, it gives CASSTLSSGGEETQYF.

Comments on this clone: Other DNA sequences of this sample code for an identical CDR3. The genes are TRBV28 and TRBJ1-2; D unresolved. This CDR3 contains 11 residues. Germline values: CDR1 MDHEN, CDR2 SYDVKM. V lost 6 bases, J lost 2 bases, and 4 bases lay in between. CDR3 nucleotides: TGTGCCAGCAGGACAAACTATGGCTACACCTTC. Residues: CASRTNYGYTF.

This clone is a singleton in its sample. This chain connects TRBV6-5 to TRBJ1-4; D is uncertain. The CDR3 has 13 residues. CDR1 is MNHEY, CDR2 SVGAGI, per germline. V lost 2 bases to trimming and J lost 4 bases, with 5 bases between them. This CDR3 is CASSYPVNEKLFF. CDR3 sequence (DNA): TGTGCCAGCAGTTACCCAGTTAATGAAAAACTGTTTTTT.

The genes are TRBV4-3 and TRBJ1-2; no clear D. With 2 bases removed from V and 4 bases from J, the gap between germline ends came to 11 bases. CDR1 is LGHNA, CDR2 YSLEER, per germline. This CDR3 has 14 residues. DNA for the CDR3: TGCGCCAGCAGCCAACAAGGTCTCGGCTATGGCTACACCTTC. This codes for CASSQQGLGYGYTF.

The chain carries TRBV6-5 and TRBJ1-2; 9 bases map to TRBD1. The J segment lost 2 bases and the V segment lost 5 bases, leaving 3 bases of the junction unmatched. The germline CDR1 and CDR2 sequences are MNHEY and SVGAGI. The CDR3 spans 14 residues. CDR3 region: CASSNTGGNYGYTF. The DNA for the CDR3 is TGTGCCAGCAGTAACACAGGGGGCAACTATGGCTACACCTTC.

The chain uses TRBV5-4 and TRBJ2-5, with 11 bases matching TRBD2. The CDR3 contains 16 residues. Germline V CDR1 and CDR2: SGHNT, YYREEE (reference sequence). With V trimmed by 0 bases and J by 2 bases, 3 bases remained unmatched. The CDR3: CASSLGLAGLQETQYF. The CDR3 coding sequence is TGTGCCAGCAGCTTGGGACTAGCGGGGTTACAAGAGACCCAGTACTTC.

The chain combines TRBV2 with TRBJ2-2; TRBD1 agrees at 8 bases. The germline V gene has CDR1 SNHLY and CDR2 FYNNEI. The CDR3 runs 14 residues. The V gene end was trimmed by 2 bases and the J gene end by 6 bases; junction bases not matched to a gene: 2. The CDR3 DNA reads as TGTGCCAGCAGTGAAACAGGGGGTGCCGGGGAGCTGTTTTTT. Protein sequence: CASSETGGAGELFF.

Turning to this clone: This CDR3 is also generated by other DNA sequences in the sample. This chain uses TRBV5-1 with TRBJ2-2, with D hard to call. This CDR3 spans 14 amino acids. The germline V and J ends were trimmed by 3 bases and 4 bases, with 10 bases remaining between them. Germline V gene lookup returns CDR1 SGHRS and CDR2 YFSETQ. In DNA form, the CDR3 reads TGCGCCAGCAGCTCATCGGGTATCACCGGGGAGCTGTTTTTT. Translated: CASSSSGITGELFF.

The chain joins TRBV7-9 to TRBJ2-5, with 7 bases fitting TRBD1. The length of the CDR3 is 15 residues. The V segment lost 5 bases and the J segment 2 bases; nucleotides outside the gene matches: 8. Germline V lookup: CDR1 SEHNR, CDR2 FQNEAQ (reference sequence). In DNA, the CDR3 is TGTGCCAGCAGCGTACAACCGGGACAGCAAGAGACCCAGTACTTC. It yields the protein CASSVQPGQQETQYF.

The rearrangement uses TRBV4-3 and TRBJ2-1; 7 bases fit TRBD2. The J segment lost 6 bases and the V segment lost 0 bases, leaving 8 bases of the junction unmatched. This CDR3 contains 16 residues. The germline gives CDR1 LGHNA, CDR2 YSLEER. The CDR3 sequence: CASSQDRKRGINEQFF. The CDR3 nucleotides are TGCGCCAGCAGCCAAGATAGGAAGCGGGGCATCAATGAGCAGTTCTTC.

Concerning this clone itself: Different DNA sequences within this sample yield the same CDR3. The V call is TRBV6-1, the J call TRBJ1-2; 8 nucleotides align to TRBD1. Germline CDR1 and CDR2: MNHNS and SASEGT. The CDR3 covers 13 residues. J lost 7 bases, V lost 2 bases, and 3 bases had no gene match. CDR3 sequence (DNA): TGTGCCAGCAGTGAACAGGGGGCTGGTGGCTACACCTTC. It specifies CASSEQGAGGYTF.

The V and J genes are TRBV7-6 and TRBJ1-4; maybe TRBD1 (5 bases). The V gene's germline CDR1 is SGHVS and CDR2 FNYEAQ. This CDR3 is built from 16 residues. Trimming removed 2 bases at V and 4 bases at J, with 14 bases between. The CDR3: CASSLQIRVNNEKLFF. CDR3 DNA: TGTGCCAGCAGCTTACAAATCAGGGTTAATAATGAAAAACTGTTTTTT.

J is TRBJ1-3 and V is TRBV5-1; D possibly corresponds to TRBD1 (5 bases). Germline V lookup: CDR1 SGHRS, CDR2 YFSETQ. The CDR3 extends over 16 amino acids. V was trimmed by 0 bases and J by 2 bases, leaving 12 bases between them. DNA of the CDR3: TGCGCCAGCAGCTTGGGTACTGGGGCAGCTGGAAACACCATATATTTT. Translation: CASSLGTGAAGNTIYF. Complete variable domain (other parts from reference TRBV5-1 and TRBJ1-3): KAGVTQTPRYLIKTRGQQVTLSCSPISGHRSVSWYQQTPGQGLQFLFEYFSETQRNKGNFPGRFSGRQFSNSRSEMNVSTLELGDSALYLCASSLGTGAAGNTIYFGEGSWLTVV.